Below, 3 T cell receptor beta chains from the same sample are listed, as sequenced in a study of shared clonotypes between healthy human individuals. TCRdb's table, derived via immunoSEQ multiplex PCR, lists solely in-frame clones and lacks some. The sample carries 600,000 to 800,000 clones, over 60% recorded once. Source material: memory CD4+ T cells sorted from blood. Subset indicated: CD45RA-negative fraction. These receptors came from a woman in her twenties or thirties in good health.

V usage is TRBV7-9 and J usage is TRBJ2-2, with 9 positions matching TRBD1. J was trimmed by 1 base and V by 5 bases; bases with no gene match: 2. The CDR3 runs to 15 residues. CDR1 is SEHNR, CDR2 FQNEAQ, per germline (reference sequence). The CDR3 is CASSTDRGNTGELFF. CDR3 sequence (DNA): TGTGCCAGCAGCACGGACAGGGGGAACACCGGGGAGCTGTTTTTT.

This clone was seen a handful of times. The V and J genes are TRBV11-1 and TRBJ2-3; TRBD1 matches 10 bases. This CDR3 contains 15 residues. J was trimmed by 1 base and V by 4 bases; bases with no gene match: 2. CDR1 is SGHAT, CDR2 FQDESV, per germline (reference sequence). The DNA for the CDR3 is TGTGCCAGCAGCTCCGGGACAGGGGGCACAGATACGCAGTATTTT. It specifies CASSSGTGGTDTQYF. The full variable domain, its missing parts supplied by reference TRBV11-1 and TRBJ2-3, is EAEVAQSPRYKITEKSQAVAFWCDPISGHATLYWYRQILGQGPELLVQFQDESVVDDSQLPKDRFSAERLKGVDSTLKIQPAELGDSAMYLCASSSGTGGTDTQYFGPGTRLTVL.

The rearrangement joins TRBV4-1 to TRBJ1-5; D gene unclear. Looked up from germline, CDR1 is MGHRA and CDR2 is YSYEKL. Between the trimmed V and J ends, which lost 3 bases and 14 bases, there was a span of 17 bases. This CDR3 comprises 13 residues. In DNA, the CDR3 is TGCGCCAGCAGCCAGACACCCGGGAGAGCGAAGCATTTT. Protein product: CASSQTPGRAKHF.